This TCR beta chain was sequenced in a study of cytomegalovirus exposure and HLA in healthy donors. Overall study context: Around 77 million unique TCRs from HLA-typed donors made up an early data release.

PCR used 60 Vbeta primers and 13 Jbeta primers. Sequenced by immunoSEQ multiplex PCR; TCRdb stores in-frame clones only, minus some. The profile shows roughly 170,000 clones, more than 80% of them singletons. Concerning this clone: The antigen is undetermined.

The length of the CDR3 is 18 residues. Germline loops: CDR1 SGHTA, CDR2 FQGTGA. Losses at the gene ends were 3 bases for V and 4 bases for J; bases not matched to a gene: 13. Whole-study findings and limits: In a later analysis, donors in an Asian-associated ancestry cluster reportedly had fewer N-insertions in productive TCRs than the cohort mean. Later work associated fewer than 20,000 TCR beta sequences with HLA alleles at 0.05 false discovery rate. Presence/absence analyses took donor sequencing depth as roughly uniform.

Sequencing input: PBMCs. The chain uses TRBV7-3 and TRBJ2-2, with TRBD1 matching 8 bases. The receptor was derived from a man aged 18 to 29 in good health and CMV-seronegative. The CDR3 DNA reads TGTGCCAGCAGCTTTATCGACAGGGGTAATAGAGGCACCGGGGAGCTGTTTTTT. Amino acid sequence: CASSFIDRGNRGTGELFF.